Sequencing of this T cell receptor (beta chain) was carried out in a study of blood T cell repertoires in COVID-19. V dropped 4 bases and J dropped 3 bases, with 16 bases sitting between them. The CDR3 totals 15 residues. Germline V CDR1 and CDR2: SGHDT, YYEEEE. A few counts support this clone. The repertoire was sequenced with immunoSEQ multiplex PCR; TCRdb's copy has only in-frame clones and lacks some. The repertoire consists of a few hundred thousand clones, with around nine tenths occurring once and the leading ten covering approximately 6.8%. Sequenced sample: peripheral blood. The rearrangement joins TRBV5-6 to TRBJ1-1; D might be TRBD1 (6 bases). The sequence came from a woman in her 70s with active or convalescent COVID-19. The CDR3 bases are TGTGCCAGCAGCACCCCAAAACAGGGATACACTGAAGCTTTCTTT. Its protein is CASSTPKQGYTEAFF.